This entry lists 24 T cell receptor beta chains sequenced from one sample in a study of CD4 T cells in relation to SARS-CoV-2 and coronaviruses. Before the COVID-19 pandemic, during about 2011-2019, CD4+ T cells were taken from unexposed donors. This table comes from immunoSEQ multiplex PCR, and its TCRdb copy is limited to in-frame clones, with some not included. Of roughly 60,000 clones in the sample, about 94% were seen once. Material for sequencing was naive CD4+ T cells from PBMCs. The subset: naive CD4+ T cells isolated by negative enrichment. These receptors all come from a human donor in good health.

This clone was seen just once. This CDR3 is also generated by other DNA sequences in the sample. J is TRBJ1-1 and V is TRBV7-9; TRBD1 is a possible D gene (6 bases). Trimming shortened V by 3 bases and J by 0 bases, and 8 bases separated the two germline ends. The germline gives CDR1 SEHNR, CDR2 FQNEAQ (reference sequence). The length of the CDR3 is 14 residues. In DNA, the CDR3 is TGTGCCAGCAGCTTGACAGGAGTGAACACTGAAGCTTTCTTT. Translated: CASSLTGVNTEAFF.

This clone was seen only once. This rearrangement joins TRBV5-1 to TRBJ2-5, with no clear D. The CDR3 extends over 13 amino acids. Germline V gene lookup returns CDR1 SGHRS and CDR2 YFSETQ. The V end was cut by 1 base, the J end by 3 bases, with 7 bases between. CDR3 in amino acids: CASSLTREETQYF. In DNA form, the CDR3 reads TGCGCCAGCAGCTTGACAAGGGAAGAGACCCAGTACTTC.

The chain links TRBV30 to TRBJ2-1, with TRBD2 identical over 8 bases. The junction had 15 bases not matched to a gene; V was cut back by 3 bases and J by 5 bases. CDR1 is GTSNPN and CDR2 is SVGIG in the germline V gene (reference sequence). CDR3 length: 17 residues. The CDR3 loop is CAWRRSLVSRGDNEQFF. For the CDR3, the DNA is TGTGCCTGGAGGCGGTCTTTGGTATCGCGGGGGGACAATGAGCAGTTCTTC.

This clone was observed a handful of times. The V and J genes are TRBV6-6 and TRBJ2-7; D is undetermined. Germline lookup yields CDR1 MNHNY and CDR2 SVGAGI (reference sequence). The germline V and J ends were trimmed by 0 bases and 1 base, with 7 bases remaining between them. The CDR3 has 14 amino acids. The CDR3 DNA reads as TGTGCCAGCAGTTACTCACGCTCTTCCTACGAGCAGTACTTC. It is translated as CASSYSRSSYEQYF.

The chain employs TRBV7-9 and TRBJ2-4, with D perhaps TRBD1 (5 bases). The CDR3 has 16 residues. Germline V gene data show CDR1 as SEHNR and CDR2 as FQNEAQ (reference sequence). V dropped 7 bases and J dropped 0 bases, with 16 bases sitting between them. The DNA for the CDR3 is TGTGCCAGCATCGCCAAGACAGATATAGCCAAAAACATTCAGTACTTC. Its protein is CASIAKTDIAKNIQYF.

The CDR3 sequence: CASSVDRGLTPLHF. CDR3 DNA sequence: TGTGCCAGCAGCGTAGACAGGGGGCTAACACCCCTCCACTTT. The chain has TRBV9 and TRBJ1-6; TRBD1 matches at 9 bases. With V trimmed by 0 bases and J by 11 bases, 3 bases remained unmatched. Germline V gene sequence: CDR1 SGDLS, CDR2 YYNGEE. The CDR3 runs 14 residues.

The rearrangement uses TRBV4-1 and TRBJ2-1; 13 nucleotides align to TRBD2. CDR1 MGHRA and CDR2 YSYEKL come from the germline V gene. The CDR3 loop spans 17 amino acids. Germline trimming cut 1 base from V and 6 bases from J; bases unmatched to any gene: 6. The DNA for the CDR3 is TGCGCCAGCAGCCAAGGCGACGGGACTAGCGGGATCAATGAGCAGTTCTTC. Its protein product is CASSQGDGTSGINEQFF.

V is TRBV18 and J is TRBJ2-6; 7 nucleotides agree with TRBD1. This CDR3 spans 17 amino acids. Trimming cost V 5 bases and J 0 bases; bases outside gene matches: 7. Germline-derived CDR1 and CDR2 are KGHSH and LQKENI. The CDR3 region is CASSVSQGSSGANVLTF. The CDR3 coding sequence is TGTGCCAGCTCAGTATCACAGGGGAGCTCTGGGGCCAACGTCCTGACTTTC. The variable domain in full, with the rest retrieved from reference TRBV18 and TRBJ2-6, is NAGVMQNPRHLVRRRGQEARLRCSPMKGHSHVYWYRQLPEEGLKFMVYLQKENIIDESGMPKERFSAEFPKEGPSILRIQQVVRGDSAAYFCASSVSQGSSGANVLTFGAGSRLTVL.

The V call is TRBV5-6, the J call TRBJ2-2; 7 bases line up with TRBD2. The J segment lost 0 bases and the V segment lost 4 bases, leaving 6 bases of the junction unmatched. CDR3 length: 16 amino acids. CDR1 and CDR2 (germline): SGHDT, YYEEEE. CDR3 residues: CASSKLADANTGELFF. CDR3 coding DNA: TGTGCCAGCAGCAAGCTAGCGGACGCGAACACCGGGGAGCTGTTTTTT.

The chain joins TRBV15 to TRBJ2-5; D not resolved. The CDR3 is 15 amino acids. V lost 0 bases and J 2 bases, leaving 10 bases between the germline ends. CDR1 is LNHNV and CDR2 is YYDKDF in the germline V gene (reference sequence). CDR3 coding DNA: TGTGCCACCAGCAGAGATCAAACTCTACAAGAGACCCAGTACTTC. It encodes CATSRDQTLQETQYF.

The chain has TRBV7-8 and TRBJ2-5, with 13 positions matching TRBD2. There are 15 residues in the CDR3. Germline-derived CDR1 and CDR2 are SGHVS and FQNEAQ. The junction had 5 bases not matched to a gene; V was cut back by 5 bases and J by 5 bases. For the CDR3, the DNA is TGTGCCAGCAGCCCCTGGACTAGCGGGAGTGAGACCCAGTACTTC. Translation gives CASSPWTSGSETQYF.

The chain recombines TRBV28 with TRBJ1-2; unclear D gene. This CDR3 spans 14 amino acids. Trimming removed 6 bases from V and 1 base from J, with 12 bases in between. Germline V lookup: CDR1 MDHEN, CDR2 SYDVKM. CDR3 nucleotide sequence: TGTGCCAGCAGGCCCGGGAGACTTAACTATGGCTACACCTTC. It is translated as CASRPGRLNYGYTF.

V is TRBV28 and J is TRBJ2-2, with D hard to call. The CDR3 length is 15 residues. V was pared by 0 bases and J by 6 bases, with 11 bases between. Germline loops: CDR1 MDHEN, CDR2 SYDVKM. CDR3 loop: CASSLWSPGAGELFF. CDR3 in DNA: TGTGCCAGCAGTTTATGGTCCCCTGGGGCCGGGGAGCTGTTTTTT. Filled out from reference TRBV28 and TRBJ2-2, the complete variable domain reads DVKVTQSSRYLVKRTGEKVFLECVQDMDHENMFWYRQDPGLGLRLIYFSYDVKMKEKGDIPEGYSVSREKKERFSLILESASTNQTSMYLCASSLWSPGAGELFFGEGSRLTVL.

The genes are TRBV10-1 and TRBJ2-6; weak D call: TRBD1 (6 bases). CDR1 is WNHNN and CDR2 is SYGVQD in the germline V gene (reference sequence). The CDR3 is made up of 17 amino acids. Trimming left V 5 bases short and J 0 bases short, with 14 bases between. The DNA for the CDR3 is TGCGCCAGCAGTCCGGGACACGGCTCCTCTGGGGCCAACGTCCTGACTTTC. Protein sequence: CASSPGHGSSGANVLTF.

The CDR3 loop is CASSLDQGIFGYTF. The DNA for the CDR3 is TGTGCCAGCAGCTTGGACCAGGGGATATTCGGCTACACCTTC. The V call is TRBV5-4, the J call TRBJ1-2; D is perhaps TRBD1 (6 bases). The CDR3 has 14 residues. CDR1 is SGHNT, CDR2 YYREEE, per germline (reference sequence). Trimming removed 0 bases from V and 8 bases from J, with 14 bases in between.

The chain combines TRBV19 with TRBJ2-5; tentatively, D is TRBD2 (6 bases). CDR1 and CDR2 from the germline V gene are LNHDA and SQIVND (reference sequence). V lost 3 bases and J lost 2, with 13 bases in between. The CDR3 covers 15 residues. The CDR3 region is CASSMIAAGQETQYF. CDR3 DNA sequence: TGTGCCAGTAGTATGATAGCGGCAGGGCAAGAGACCCAGTACTTC.

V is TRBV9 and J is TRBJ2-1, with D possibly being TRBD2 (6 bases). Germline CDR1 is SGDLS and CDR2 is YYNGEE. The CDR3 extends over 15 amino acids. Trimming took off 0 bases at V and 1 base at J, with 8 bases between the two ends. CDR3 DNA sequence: TGTGCCAGCAGCGTAGTTGCGGGGTCCTACAATGAGCAGTTCTTC. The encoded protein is CASSVVAGSYNEQFF.

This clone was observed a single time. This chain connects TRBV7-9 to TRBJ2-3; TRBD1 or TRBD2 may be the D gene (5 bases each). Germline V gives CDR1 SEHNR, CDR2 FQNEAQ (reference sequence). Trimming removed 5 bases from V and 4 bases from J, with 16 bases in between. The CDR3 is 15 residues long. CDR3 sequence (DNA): TGTGCCAGCAGCCTAGGGACCGGGAACCCAGATACGCAGTATTTT. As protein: CASSLGTGNPDTQYF. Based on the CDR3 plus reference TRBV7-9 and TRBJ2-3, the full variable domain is DTGVSQNPRHKITKRGQNVTFRCDPISEHNRLYWYRQTLGQGPEFLTYFQNEAQLEKSRLLSDRFSAERPKGSFSTLEIQRTEQGDSAMYLCASSLGTGNPDTQYFGPGTRLTVL.

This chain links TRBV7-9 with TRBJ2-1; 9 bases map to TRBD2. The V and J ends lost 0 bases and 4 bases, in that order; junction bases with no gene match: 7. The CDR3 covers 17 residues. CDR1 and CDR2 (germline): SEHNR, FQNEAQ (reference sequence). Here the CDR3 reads CASSLAVRGGVYNEQFF. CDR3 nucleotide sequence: TGTGCCAGCAGCTTAGCAGTGCGGGGGGGAGTTTACAATGAGCAGTTCTTC.

The CDR3 region is CASSTGQGNIQYF. The DNA for the CDR3 is TGTGCCAGCAGCACGGGACAGGGAAACATTCAGTACTTC. J is TRBJ2-4 and V is TRBV5-4, with 9 bases that match TRBD1. Germline V gives CDR1 SGHNT, CDR2 YYREEE (reference sequence). This CDR3 spans 13 amino acids. The trim removed 4 bases at V and 6 bases at J, leaving 2 bases unmatched.

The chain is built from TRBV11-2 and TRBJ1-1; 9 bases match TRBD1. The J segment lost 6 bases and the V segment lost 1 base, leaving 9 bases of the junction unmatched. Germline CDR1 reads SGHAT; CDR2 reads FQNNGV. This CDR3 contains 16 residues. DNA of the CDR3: TGTGCCAGCAGCTTAGCTCACCGGGGGACAGGGCCTGAAGCTTTCTTT. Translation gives CASSLAHRGTGPEAFF.

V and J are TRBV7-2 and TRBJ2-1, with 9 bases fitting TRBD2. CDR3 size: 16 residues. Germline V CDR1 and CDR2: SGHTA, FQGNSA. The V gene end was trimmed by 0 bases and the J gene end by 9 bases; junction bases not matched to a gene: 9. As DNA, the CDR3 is TGTGCCAGCAGCTTAGCATCGCTAGCGGGATACCCTGAGCAGTTCTTC. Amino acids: CASSLASLAGYPEQFF.

The CDR3 DNA sequence: TGTGCCAGCAGTTTATATGGCCAGGGGAACACCGGGGAGCTGTTTTTT. It specifies CASSLYGQGNTGELFF. The genes are TRBV28 and TRBJ2-2; a weak D match, TRBD1 (5 bases). Germline-derived CDR1 and CDR2 are MDHEN and SYDVKM. The CDR3 loop spans 16 amino acids. V dropped 1 base and J dropped 1 base, with 10 bases sitting between them.

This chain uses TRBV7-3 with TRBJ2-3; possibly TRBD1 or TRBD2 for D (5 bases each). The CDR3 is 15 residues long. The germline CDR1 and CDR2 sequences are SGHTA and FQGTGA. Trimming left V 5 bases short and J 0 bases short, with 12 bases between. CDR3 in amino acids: CASSPSGASTDTQYF. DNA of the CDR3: TGTGCCAGCAGCCCCTCCGGGGCTAGCACAGATACGCAGTATTTT.